This TCR beta chain comes out of a study of blood T cell repertoires in COVID-19. The germline gives CDR1 MNHEY, CDR2 SVGAGI. V lost 7 bases and J 5 bases, leaving 14 bases between the germline ends. The CDR3 length is 13 residues. The protocol was immunoSEQ multiplex PCR, while the TCRdb copy is restricted to in-frame clones and leaves out a portion. The sample includes some 210,000 clones, more than 75% of them seen just once. The sequenced sample was peripheral blood. The clonotype originates from a woman aged 35 to 49 with acute or convalescent COVID-19. The V call is TRBV6-5, the J call TRBJ2-5; D gene ambiguous. The CDR3 here is CASIPNEWETQYF. The CDR3 region has the DNA TGTGCCAGCATCCCTAACGAGTGGGAGACCCAGTACTTC.